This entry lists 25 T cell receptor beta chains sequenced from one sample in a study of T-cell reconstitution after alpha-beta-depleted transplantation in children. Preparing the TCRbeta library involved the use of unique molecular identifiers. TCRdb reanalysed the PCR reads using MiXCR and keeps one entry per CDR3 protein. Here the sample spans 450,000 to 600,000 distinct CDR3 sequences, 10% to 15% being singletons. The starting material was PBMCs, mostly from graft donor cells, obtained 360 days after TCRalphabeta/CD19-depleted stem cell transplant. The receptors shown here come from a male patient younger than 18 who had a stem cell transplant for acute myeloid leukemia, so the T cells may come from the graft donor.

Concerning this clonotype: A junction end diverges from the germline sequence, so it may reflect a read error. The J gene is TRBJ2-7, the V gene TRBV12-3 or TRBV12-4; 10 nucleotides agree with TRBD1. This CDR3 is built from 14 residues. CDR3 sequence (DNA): TGTGCCAGCAGTTCGTCCCGGGACAGGGGTCGTAACCATTTC. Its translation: CASSSSRDRGRNHF.

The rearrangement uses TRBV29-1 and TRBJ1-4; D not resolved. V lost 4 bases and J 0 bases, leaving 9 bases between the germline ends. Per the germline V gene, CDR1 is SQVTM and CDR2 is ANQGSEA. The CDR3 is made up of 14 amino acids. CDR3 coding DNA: TGCAGCGTTGCTCGTACGGCAACTAATGAAAAACTGTTTTTT. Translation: CSVARTATNEKLFF.

The DNA of the CDR3 is TGTGCCAGCAGCTTAGGCAGTCGACTAGCGGGAGCCTACAATGAGCAGTTCTTC. Translation: CASSLGSRLAGAYNEQFF. The gene calls are TRBV7-6 and TRBJ2-1; 12 bases align to TRBD2. Germline V gene data show CDR1 as SGHVS and CDR2 as FNYEAQ. With 1 base clipped from V and 2 bases from J, the junction kept 6 bases outside the gene matches. The CDR3 extends over 18 amino acids. The full variable domain, rest sourced from reference TRBV7-6 and TRBJ2-1, is GAGVSQSPRYKVTKRGQDVALRCDPISGHVSLYWYRQALGQGPEFLTYFNYEAQQDKSGLPNDRFSAERPEGSISTLTIQRTEQRDSAMYRCASSLGSRLAGAYNEQFFGPGTRLTVL.

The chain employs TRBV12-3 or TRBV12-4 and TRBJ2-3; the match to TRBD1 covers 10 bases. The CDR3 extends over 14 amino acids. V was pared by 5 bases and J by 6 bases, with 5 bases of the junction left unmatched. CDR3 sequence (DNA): TGTGCCAGCAGTCCGGGACAGGGGCCCGATACGCAGTATTTT. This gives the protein CASSPGQGPDTQYF.

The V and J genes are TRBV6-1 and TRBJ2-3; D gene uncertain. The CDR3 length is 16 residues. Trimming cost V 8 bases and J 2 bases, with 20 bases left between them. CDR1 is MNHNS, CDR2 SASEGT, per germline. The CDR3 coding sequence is TGTGCCAGCGGGCCTCTTGTCTCGAAAATCACAGATACGCAGTATTTT. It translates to CASGPLVSKITDTQYF.

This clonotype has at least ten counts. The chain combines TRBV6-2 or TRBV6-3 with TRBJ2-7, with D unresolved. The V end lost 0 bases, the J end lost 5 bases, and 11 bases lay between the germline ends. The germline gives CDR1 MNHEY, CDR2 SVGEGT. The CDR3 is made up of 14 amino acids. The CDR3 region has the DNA TGTGCCAGCAGTTACTCCCGAGCGCCGGACGAGCAGTACTTC. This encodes CASSYSRAPDEQYF.

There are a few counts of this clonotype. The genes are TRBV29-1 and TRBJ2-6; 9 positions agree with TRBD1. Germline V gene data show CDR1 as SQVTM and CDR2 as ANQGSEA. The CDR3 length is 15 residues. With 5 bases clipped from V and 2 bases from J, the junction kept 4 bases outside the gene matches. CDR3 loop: CSVTTGGAGANVLTF. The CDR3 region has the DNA TGCAGCGTTACGACAGGGGGGGCTGGGGCCAACGTCCTGACTTTC.

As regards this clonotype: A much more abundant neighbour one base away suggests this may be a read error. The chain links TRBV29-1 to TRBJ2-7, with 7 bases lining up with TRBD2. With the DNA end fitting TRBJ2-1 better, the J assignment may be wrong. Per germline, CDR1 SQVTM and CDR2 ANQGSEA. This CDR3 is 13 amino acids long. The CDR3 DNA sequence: TGCAGCGTTGAAGGCCGACTAGCAGCTGAGCAGTTCTTC. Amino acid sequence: CSVEGRLAAEQFF.

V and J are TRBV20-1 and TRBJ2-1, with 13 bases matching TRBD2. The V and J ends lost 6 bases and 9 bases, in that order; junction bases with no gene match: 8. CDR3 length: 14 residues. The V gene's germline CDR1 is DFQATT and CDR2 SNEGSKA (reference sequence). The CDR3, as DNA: TGCAGTGCCGCGCGACTAGCGGGAGGTAGTGAGCAGTTCTTC. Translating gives CSAARLAGGSEQFF.

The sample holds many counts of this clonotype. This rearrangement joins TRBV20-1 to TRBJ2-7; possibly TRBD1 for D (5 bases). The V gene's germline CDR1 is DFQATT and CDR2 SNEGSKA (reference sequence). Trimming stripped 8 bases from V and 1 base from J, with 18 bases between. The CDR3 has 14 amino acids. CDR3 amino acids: CSPEAPGYSYEQYF. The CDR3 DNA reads TGCAGTCCGGAAGCCCCAGGGTATTCCTACGAGCAGTACTTC.

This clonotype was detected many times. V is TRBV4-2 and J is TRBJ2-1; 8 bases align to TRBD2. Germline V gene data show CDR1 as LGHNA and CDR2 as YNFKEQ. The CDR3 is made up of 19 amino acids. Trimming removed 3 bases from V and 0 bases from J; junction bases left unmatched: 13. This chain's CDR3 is CASSQAGAGGNGSYNEQFF. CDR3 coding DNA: TGTGCCAGCAGCCAGGCGGGGGCGGGAGGTAATGGCTCCTACAATGAGCAGTTCTTC.

Here the CDR3 reads CASSPNQGAYGYTF. The DNA of the CDR3 is TGTGCCAGCTCACCCAATCAGGGAGCTTATGGCTACACCTTC. The chain employs TRBV18 and TRBJ1-2, with a weak D call TRBD1 (5 bases). The CDR3 runs 14 residues. Germline V gene data show CDR1 as KGHSH and CDR2 as LQKENI. The V end lost 3 bases, the J end lost 5 bases, and 13 bases lay between the germline ends.

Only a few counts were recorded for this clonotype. For the CDR3, the DNA is TGTGCCAGCAGTTTGACTAGCGGGAGGACCCGGGTGGGTCAGACCCAGTACTTC. It encodes CASSLTSGRTRVGQTQYF. This sequence joins TRBV12-3 or TRBV12-4 and TRBJ2-5, with 13 bases matching TRBD2. CDR3 size: 18 residues. V gave up 3 bases and J gave up 6 bases; unmatched junction bases: 13.

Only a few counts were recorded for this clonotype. The CDR3 spells CASSLDVAGGPRETQYF. CDR3 bases: TGTGCCAGCAGCTTAGATGTAGCGGGAGGGCCCCGTGAGACCCAGTACTTC. This chain connects TRBV11-2 to TRBJ2-5; 11 bases are a match to TRBD2. Germline V gives CDR1 SGHAT, CDR2 FQNNGV. The V gene end was trimmed by 0 bases and the J gene end by 5 bases; junction bases not matched to a gene: 8. The CDR3 loop spans 17 amino acids.

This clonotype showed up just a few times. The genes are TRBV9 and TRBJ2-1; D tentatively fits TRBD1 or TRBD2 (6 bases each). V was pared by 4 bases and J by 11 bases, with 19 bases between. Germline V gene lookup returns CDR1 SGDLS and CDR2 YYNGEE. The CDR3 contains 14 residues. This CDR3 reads CASSIGGRVGKQFF. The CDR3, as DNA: TGTGCCAGCAGCATTGGGGGGCGGGTGGGGAAGCAGTTCTTC.

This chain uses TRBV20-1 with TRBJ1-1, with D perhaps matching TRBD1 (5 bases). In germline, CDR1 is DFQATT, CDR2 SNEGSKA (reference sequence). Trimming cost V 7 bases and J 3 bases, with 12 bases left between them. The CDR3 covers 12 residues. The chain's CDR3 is CSVGEGYTEAFF. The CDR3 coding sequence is TGCAGTGTAGGAGAGGGGTACACTGAAGCTTTCTTT.

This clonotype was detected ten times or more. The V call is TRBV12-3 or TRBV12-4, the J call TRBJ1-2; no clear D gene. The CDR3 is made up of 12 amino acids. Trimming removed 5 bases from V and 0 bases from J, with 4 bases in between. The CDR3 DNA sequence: TGTGCCAGCAGTGAGGCTAACTATGGCTACACCTTC. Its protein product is CASSEANYGYTF.

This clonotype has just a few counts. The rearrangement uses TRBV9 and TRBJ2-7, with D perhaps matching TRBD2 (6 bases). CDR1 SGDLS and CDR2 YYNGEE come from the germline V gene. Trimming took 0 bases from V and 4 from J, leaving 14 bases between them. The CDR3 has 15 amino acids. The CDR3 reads CASSVGLSGRYEQYF. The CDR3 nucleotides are TGTGCCAGCAGCGTAGGTCTTAGTGGGAGGTACGAGCAGTACTTC. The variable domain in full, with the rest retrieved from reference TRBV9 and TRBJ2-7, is DSGVTQTPKHLITATGQRVTLRCSPRSGDLSVYWYQQSLDQGLQFLIQYYNGEERAKGNILERFSAQQFPDLHSELNLSSLELGDSALYFCASSVGLSGRYEQYFGPGTRLTVT.

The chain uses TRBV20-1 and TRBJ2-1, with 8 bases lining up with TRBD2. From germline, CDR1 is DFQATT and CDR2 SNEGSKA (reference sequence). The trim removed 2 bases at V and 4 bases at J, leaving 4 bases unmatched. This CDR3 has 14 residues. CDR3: CSARRPSGYNEQFF. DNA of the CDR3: TGCAGTGCTAGAAGGCCTAGCGGGTACAATGAGCAGTTCTTC.

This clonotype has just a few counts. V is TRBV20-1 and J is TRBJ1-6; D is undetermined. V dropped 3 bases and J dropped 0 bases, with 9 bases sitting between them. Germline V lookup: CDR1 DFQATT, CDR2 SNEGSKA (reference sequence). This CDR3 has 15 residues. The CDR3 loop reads CSASNRSSYNSPLHF. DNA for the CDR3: TGCAGTGCTAGTAATCGGAGCTCCTATAATTCACCCCTCCACTTT.

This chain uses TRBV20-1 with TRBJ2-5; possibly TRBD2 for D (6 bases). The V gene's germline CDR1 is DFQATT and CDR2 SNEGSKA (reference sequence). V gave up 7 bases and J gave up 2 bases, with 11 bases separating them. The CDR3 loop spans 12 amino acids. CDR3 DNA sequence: TGCAGTGATGGGGGGAGTCAAGAGACCCAGTACTTC. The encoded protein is CSDGGSQETQYF.

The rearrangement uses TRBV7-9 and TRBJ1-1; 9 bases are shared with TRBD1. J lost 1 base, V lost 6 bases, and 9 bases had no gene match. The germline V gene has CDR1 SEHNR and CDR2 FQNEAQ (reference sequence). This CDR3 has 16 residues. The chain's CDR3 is CASRRQGDRGNTEAFF. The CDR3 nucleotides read TGTGCCAGCAGACGACAGGGGGATCGTGGGAACACTGAAGCTTTCTTT.

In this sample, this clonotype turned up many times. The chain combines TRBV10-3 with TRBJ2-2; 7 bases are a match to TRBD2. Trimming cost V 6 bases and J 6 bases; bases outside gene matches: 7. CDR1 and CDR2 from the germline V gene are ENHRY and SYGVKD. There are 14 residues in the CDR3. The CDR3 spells CAISATSRPGELFF. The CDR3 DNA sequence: TGTGCCATCAGCGCGACTAGCCGTCCCGGGGAGCTGTTTTTT.

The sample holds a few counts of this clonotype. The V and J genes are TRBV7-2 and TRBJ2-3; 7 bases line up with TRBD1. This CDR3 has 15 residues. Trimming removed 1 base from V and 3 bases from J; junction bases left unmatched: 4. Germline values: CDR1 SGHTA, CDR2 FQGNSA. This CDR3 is CASSLVARGTDTQYF. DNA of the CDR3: TGTGCCAGCAGCTTAGTTGCCAGGGGGACAGATACGCAGTATTTT. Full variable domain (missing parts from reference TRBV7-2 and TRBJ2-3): GAGVSQSPSNKVTEKGKDVELRCDPISGHTALYWYRQSLGQGLEFLIYFQGNSAPDKSGLPSDRFSAERTGGSVSTLTIQRTQQEDSAVYLCASSLVARGTDTQYFGPGTRLTVL.

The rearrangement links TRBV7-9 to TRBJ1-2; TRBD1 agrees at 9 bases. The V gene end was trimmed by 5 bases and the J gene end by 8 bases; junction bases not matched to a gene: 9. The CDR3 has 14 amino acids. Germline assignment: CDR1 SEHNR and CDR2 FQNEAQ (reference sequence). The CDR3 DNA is TGTGCCAGCAGCCCCTGGGACAGGGTGAGAGGCTACACCTTC. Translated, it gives CASSPWDRVRGYTF. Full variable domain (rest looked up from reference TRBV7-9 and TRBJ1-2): DTGVSQNPRHKITKRGQNVTFRCDPISEHNRLYWYRQTLGQGPEFLTYFQNEAQLEKSRLLSDRFSAERPKGSFSTLEIQRTEQGDSAMYLCASSPWDRVRGYTFGSGTRLTVV.